The 10 T cell receptor beta chains presented below share a single source sample, sequenced in a study of tumor and adjacent non-tumor tissue in lung cancer. The library came from three nested PCR rounds adapted from ARM-PCR protocols. TCRdb reprocessed the multiplex PCR reads with MiXCR, giving one entry per CDR3 protein. Here the sample spans about 43,000 distinct CDR3 sequences, roughly 66% being singletons. No cell sorting was done before RNA was extracted from the tissue. More than 3 cm separated this lung sample from the edge of the tumor. What was sequenced was distant non-tumor lung tissue. The receptors derive from a man aged 50 to 60 with non-small cell lung cancer.

Worth noting for this clonotype: The junction does not match germline at one end; this may be a read error. This rearrangement joins TRBV11-1 to TRBJ1-1, with unresolved D. Germline loops: CDR1 SGHAT, CDR2 FQDESV (reference sequence). This CDR3 comprises 12 residues. Written as DNA, the CDR3 is TGTGTCAGCGGCTTAGTGGGGAGTGAAGCTTTCTTT. It yields the protein CVSGLVGSEAFF.

The gene calls are TRBV28 and TRBJ2-2; D remains ambiguous. V lost 8 bases to trimming and J lost 7 bases, with 17 bases between them. The CDR3 has 14 residues. In germline, CDR1 is MDHEN, CDR2 SYDVKM. The CDR3, as DNA: TGTGCCAGCGGTTACCTCCGGAGAGACGGGGAGCTGTTTTTT. The encoded protein is CASGYLRRDGELFF.

Notes on this clonotype: One junction end does not reproduce the germline sequence, and a read error may be involved. V is TRBV10-3 and J is TRBJ2-5; D perhaps matches TRBD2 (5 bases). The V gene's germline CDR1 is ENHRY and CDR2 SYGVKD. This CDR3 has 13 residues. The chain's CDR3 is CAISAGLQETQYF. In DNA, the CDR3 is TGTGCAATCAGTGCGGGCTTGCAAGAGACCCAGTACTTT.

This chain links TRBV4-2 with TRBJ2-1; D unresolved. V dropped 1 base and J dropped 13 bases, with 14 bases sitting between them. This CDR3 is built from 13 residues. CDR1 LGHNA and CDR2 YNFKEQ come from the germline V gene. This CDR3 reads CASSQGVSSYQFF. Here the CDR3 DNA reads TGTGCCAGCAGCCAAGGGGTAAGCTCCTATCAGTTCTTC.

J is TRBJ2-5 and V is TRBV11-2; 15 nucleotides agree with TRBD2. Germline CDR1 SGHAT, CDR2 FQNNGV. V shed 8 bases, J shed 7 bases, and the junction held 17 bases outside the gene matches. The CDR3 extends over 18 amino acids. The CDR3 coding sequence is TGTGCCAGCGACTTACCGGGACTAGCGGGGGGTGCGTATATGACCCAGTACTTC. It specifies CASDLPGLAGGAYMTQYF.

As for this clonotype: A read error may explain this, as a much larger clone is one base away. The chain has TRBV10-1 and TRBJ1-1; possibly TRBD1 for D (6 bases). The CDR3 is 13 amino acids. CDR1 WNHNN and CDR2 SYGVQD come from the germline V gene (reference sequence). The CDR3 here is CTSSARQEGEAFF. CDR3 bases: TGCACCAGCAGTGCGAGACAGGAGGGGGAAGCTTTCTTT.

This chain uses TRBV28 with TRBJ1-3; the match to TRBD1 covers 7 bases. CDR3 length equals 14 residues. CDR1 is MDHEN and CDR2 is SYDVKM in the germline V gene. V lost 8 bases to trimming and J lost 4 bases; unmatched junction nucleotides: 8. CDR3 in DNA: TGTGCCAGCGCACCGACAGGGTCCGGAAACACCATATATTTT. Protein product: CASAPTGSGNTIYF.

Of note for this clonotype: The CDR3 does not end in the conserved phenylalanine or tryptophan, so this is likely a read error. The V call is TRBV29-1, the J call TRBJ2-2, with D tentatively TRBD1 or TRBD2 (5 bases each). The CDR3 length is 15 residues. The germline V gene has CDR1 SQVTM and CDR2 ANQGSEA. The CDR3 protein is CSADYGGWNTGELFL. The CDR3 DNA sequence: TGCAGCGCTGATTATGGGGGATGGAACACCGGAGAGCTGTTTCTT.

This clonotype occurred a few times. Since the CDR3 does not end with the conserved phenylalanine or tryptophan, this likely comes from a read error. The J gene is TRBJ1-6, the V gene TRBV7-9; a weak D match, TRBD1 (6 bases). Germline V lookup: CDR1 SEHNR, CDR2 FQNEAQ (reference sequence). The CDR3 has 15 amino acids. With 8 bases removed from V and 0 bases from J, the gap between germline ends came to 11 bases. The CDR3 reads CASSGQSSYNSPLHY. The CDR3 DNA follows: TGTGCCAGCTCCGGACAGAGCTCCTATAATTCACCCCTCCACTAT.

In regard to this clonotype: With a much larger clone just one base away, this may be a read error. V usage is TRBV5-1 and J usage is TRBJ2-5, with D possibly matching TRBD2 (5 bases). Germline CDR1 and CDR2: SGHRS and YFSETQ. CDR3 length: 16 amino acids. V lost 4 bases and J lost 4, with 20 bases in between. In DNA, the CDR3 is TGCGCCAGCAGCCTGGCAGCGAGCGGAAGTGTAGAGACCCAGTACTTC. It translates to CASSLAASGSVETQYF.